What follows is one T cell receptor (beta chain) and its context. This record belongs to a study of blood T cell repertoires in COVID-19. Study in general: Samples of COVID-19 (acute and convalescent) were obtained from the United States, Italy and Spain.

The data were produced by immunoSEQ multiplex PCR, yet TCRdb's version contains in-frame clones alone and is incomplete. The data contain 250,000 to 350,000 clones, around 90% of them seen just once; the ten biggest clones take up approximately 0.85%. Per germline, CDR1 SGHRS and CDR2 YFSETQ. Trimming cost V 1 base and J 3 bases; bases outside gene matches: 6. The CDR3 extends over 15 amino acids. The genes are TRBV5-1 and TRBJ2-7, with 8 bases identical to TRBD1. The sequenced sample consisted of peripheral blood. The clonotype originates from a middle-aged woman who had recovered from COVID-19. The CDR3 DNA reads as TGCGCCAGCAGCTTGTTCCAGGGGGCGGGCTACGAGCAGTACTTC. This gives the protein CASSLFQGAGYEQYF. The variable domain in full, with the rest retrieved from reference TRBV5-1 and TRBJ2-7, is KAGVTQTPRYLIKTRGQQVTLSCSPISGHRSVSWYQQTPGQGLQFLFEYFSETQRNKGNFPGRFSGRQFSNSRSEMNVSTLELGDSALYLCASSLFQGAGYEQYFGPGTRLTVT.